The 27 T cell receptor beta chains listed next were all sequenced from one sample in a study of blood T cell repertoires in COVID-19. TCRdb's copy holds only in-frame clones and misses some; the assay was immunoSEQ multiplex PCR. The table shows 95,000 to 150,000 clones, with just under 80% occurring only once. Sample: peripheral blood. Source of these receptors: a man between 60 and 75 years old with active or convalescent COVID-19.

The V call is TRBV5-1, the J call TRBJ2-5; 10 bases map to TRBD2. CDR3 length: 15 residues. The J segment lost 3 bases and the V segment lost 3 bases, leaving 5 bases of the junction unmatched. Germline CDR1 is SGHRS and CDR2 is YFSETQ. CDR3 sequence reads: CASSWGAGGEETQYF. The CDR3 DNA reads as TGCGCCAGCAGCTGGGGAGCGGGAGGGGAAGAGACCCAGTACTTC.

The rearrangement uses TRBV7-2 and TRBJ2-7, with D perhaps matching TRBD2 (5 bases). V shed 5 bases and J shed 3 bases, with 23 bases lying between them. Germline CDR1 SGHTA, CDR2 FQGNSA. The CDR3 sequence is 17 residues long. CDR3 sequence (DNA): TGTGCCAGCAGCCCCCAGAGGGCCTTAGTAGAGGGCTACGAGCAGTACTTC. Residues: CASSPQRALVEGYEQYF. Combining the CDR3 with reference TRBV7-2 and TRBJ2-7 gives the whole variable domain GAGVSQSPSNKVTEKGKDVELRCDPISGHTALYWYRQSLGQGLEFLIYFQGNSAPDKSGLPSDRFSAERTGGSVSTLTIQRTQQEDSAVYLCASSPQRALVEGYEQYFGPGTRLTVT.

The V and J genes are TRBV9 and TRBJ2-7; 10 nucleotides line up with TRBD1. The V and J ends lost 4 bases and 5 bases, in that order; junction bases with no gene match: 6. The CDR3 sequence is 14 residues long. CDR1 SGDLS and CDR2 YYNGEE come from the germline V gene. Written as DNA, the CDR3 is TGTGCCAGCAGCCCGAGGGACAGGGGACACGAGCAGTACTTC. It specifies CASSPRDRGHEQYF.

The chain is built from TRBV5-1 and TRBJ2-7, with TRBD1 matching over 8 bases. The CDR3 length is 15 residues. The germline gives CDR1 SGHRS, CDR2 YFSETQ. V shed 4 bases, J shed 2 bases, and the junction held 8 bases outside the gene matches. The CDR3 DNA reads as TGCGCCAGCAGCCCTAGGACAGGGCGCCCCTACGAGCAGTACTTC. It translates to CASSPRTGRPYEQYF.

This chain connects TRBV7-3 to TRBJ2-1, with D unclear. With 2 bases removed from V and 5 bases from J, the gap between germline ends came to 4 bases. The length of the CDR3 is 12 residues. Germline assignment: CDR1 SGHTA and CDR2 FQGTGA. The CDR3 region is CASSLGHNEQFF. The CDR3 nucleotides read TGTGCCAGCAGCTTAGGCCACAATGAGCAGTTCTTC.

The chain recombines TRBV10-3 with TRBJ2-7, with 11 bases aligning to TRBD2. CDR3 length: 17 residues. V was pared by 8 bases and J by 3 bases, with 15 bases of the junction left unmatched. Germline loops: CDR1 ENHRY, CDR2 SYGVKD. The CDR3 sequence: CAIRGLAGGPLGYEQYF. The CDR3 bases are TGTGCCATCCGGGGCTTAGCGGGAGGGCCACTGGGCTACGAGCAGTACTTC.

This sequence joins TRBV6-6 and TRBJ2-1; TRBD2 matches at 12 bases. The germline V gene has CDR1 MNHNY and CDR2 SVGAGI (reference sequence). V lost 2 bases and J lost 8; bases outside the gene matches: 7. The CDR3 is 16 amino acids. The CDR3 here is CASSYDLAGGRDEQFF. The CDR3, as DNA: TGTGCCAGCAGTTACGATCTAGCGGGAGGGCGGGATGAGCAGTTCTTC.

The chain links TRBV3-1 (or the pseudogene TRBV3-2) to TRBJ1-1; maybe TRBD1 (5 bases). CDR3 length: 12 residues. Germline CDR1 and CDR2: LGHDT and YNNKEL (reference sequence). The V end was cut by 0 bases, the J end by 9 bases, with 8 bases between. CDR3 in DNA: TGTGCCAGCAGCCAAGACGACAGCCAAGCTTTCTTT. Its translation is CASSQDDSQAFF.

In its sample, this clone was seen once. The rearrangement links TRBV6-2 or TRBV6-3 to TRBJ2-7, with 7 bases identical to TRBD1. Germline V lookup: CDR1 MNHEY, CDR2 SVGEGT. V trimming: 2 bases; J trimming: 3 bases; junction bases outside the gene matches: 4. The CDR3 consists of 14 residues. CDR3 sequence: CASSYSPGGYEQYF. The DNA for the CDR3 is TGTGCCAGCAGTTACAGTCCAGGGGGCTACGAGCAGTACTTC.

The chain carries TRBV2 and TRBJ2-1; 11 bases agree with TRBD2. The V segment lost 2 bases and the J segment 8 bases; nucleotides outside the gene matches: 8. CDR1 SNHLY and CDR2 FYNNEI come from the germline V gene. CDR3 length: 16 amino acids. CDR3 nucleotides: TGTGCCAGCAGTGAACCTAGCGGGAGGATTGGCGATGAGCAGTTCTTC. The encoded protein is CASSEPSGRIGDEQFF.

This chain links TRBV9 with TRBJ2-2, with D possibly TRBD2 on 5 matching bases. The length of the CDR3 is 15 residues. The germline V and J ends were trimmed by 5 bases and 1 base, with 12 bases remaining between them. Germline lookup yields CDR1 SGDLS and CDR2 YYNGEE. CDR3 in amino acids: CASSLLAQNTGELFF. The DNA for the CDR3 is TGTGCCAGCAGTCTCCTAGCCCAGAACACCGGGGAGCTGTTTTTT.

The chain joins TRBV6-2 or TRBV6-3 to TRBJ2-3, with TRBD2 identical over 11 bases. V shed 4 bases and J 0 bases; nucleotides not matched to a gene: 3. Germline CDR1 and CDR2: MNHEY and SVGEGT. The CDR3 loop spans 16 amino acids. The CDR3 nucleotides read TGTGCCAGCAGTTCCTGGACTAGCGGGAGCACAGATACGCAGTATTTT. Translating it yields CASSSWTSGSTDTQYF.

The rearrangement joins TRBV5-5 to TRBJ2-1; perhaps TRBD2 as D (5 bases). The length of the CDR3 is 15 residues. The germline V gene has CDR1 SGHKS and CDR2 YYEKEE (reference sequence). V lost 3 bases and J 0 bases, leaving 10 bases between the germline ends. CDR3 in DNA: TGTGCCAGCAGCTCGGAGGACCTCTCCTACAATGAGCAGTTCTTC. This gives the protein CASSSEDLSYNEQFF.

This sequence joins TRBV4-1 and TRBJ2-3, with D unclear. Germline-derived CDR1 and CDR2 are MGHRA and YSYEKL. The CDR3 spans 13 residues. V lost 0 bases and J lost 6, with 7 bases in between. CDR3 protein: CASSQETRDTQYF. The DNA for the CDR3 is TGCGCCAGCAGCCAAGAGACACGGGATACGCAGTATTTT.

This chain connects TRBV7-2 to TRBJ2-2; the D gene is possibly TRBD1 (5 bases). Trimming left V 2 bases short and J 7 bases short, with 8 bases between. CDR1 and CDR2 (germline): SGHTA, FQGNSA. CDR3 length equals 13 residues. The CDR3 region is CASSLTQGGELFF. The CDR3 bases are TGTGCCAGCAGCTTAACCCAGGGCGGGGAGCTGTTTTTT.

The rearrangement links TRBV14 to TRBJ1-5, with 7 bases identical to TRBD1. J was trimmed by 10 bases and V by 0 bases; bases with no gene match: 3. CDR1 is SGHDN and CDR2 is FVKESK in the germline V gene. The CDR3 contains 13 residues. In DNA form, the CDR3 reads TGTGCCAGCAGCCAAGATCAGGGGGTACCCCAGCATTTT. Translated: CASSQDQGVPQHF.

The chain combines TRBV4-1 with TRBJ2-1; D unclear. V was pared by 1 base and J by 1 base, with 14 bases between. Germline CDR1 reads MGHRA; CDR2 reads YSYEKL. There are 17 residues in the CDR3. The CDR3 loop reads CASSQVPDSGSYNEQFF. The CDR3 nucleotides read TGCGCCAGCAGCCAAGTACCAGATTCGGGTTCCTACAATGAGCAGTTCTTC.

This chain links TRBV3-1 (or the pseudogene TRBV3-2) with TRBJ2-6, with D perhaps TRBD1 (6 bases). Germline V lookup: CDR1 LGHDT, CDR2 YNNKEL (reference sequence). This CDR3 is built from 15 residues. Trimming pared 5 bases from V and 4 bases from J, leaving 12 bases between. The CDR3 region has the DNA TGTGCCAGCAGCTCCCCAGGGGCCGGGGCCAACGTCCTGACTTTC. Protein product: CASSSPGAGANVLTF.

V gene TRBV4-1 combines with J gene TRBJ2-1; 11 bases agree with TRBD2. Trimming at V came to 9 bases and at J to 3 bases, leaving 10 bases not matched to a gene. This CDR3 contains 16 residues. The germline CDR1 and CDR2 sequences are MGHRA and YSYEKL. The chain's CDR3 is CASGGVAGGNYNEQFF. The DNA for the CDR3 is TGCGCCAGTGGGGGCGTAGCGGGAGGGAACTACAATGAGCAGTTCTTC.

The genes are TRBV5-1 and TRBJ1-1; D not resolved. The CDR3 has 12 residues. The germline V and J ends were trimmed by 7 bases and 0 bases, with 7 bases remaining between them. Germline CDR1 SGHRS, CDR2 YFSETQ. The CDR3 nucleotides read TGCGCCAGCGTGAGGGTGAACACTGAAGCTTTCTTT. Translating it yields CASVRVNTEAFF.

The V and J genes are TRBV12-5 and TRBJ2-5; the match to TRBD2 covers 10 bases. Looked up from germline, CDR1 is LGHNT and CDR2 is FRNRAP. Trimming at V came to 5 bases and at J to 5 bases, leaving 8 bases not matched to a gene. The CDR3 extends over 15 amino acids. CDR3: CASGPGLAFGETQYF. For the CDR3, the DNA is TGTGCTAGTGGTCCGGGACTAGCGTTTGGGGAGACCCAGTACTTC.

For the CDR3, the DNA is TGTGCCAGCAGCCGACAGGGGAGGGTTTCAGGGGAGCTGTTTTTT. Translated, it gives CASSRQGRVSGELFF. The V call is TRBV7-8, the J call TRBJ2-2; D might be TRBD1 (8 bases). V lost 5 bases, J lost 8 bases, and 18 bases lay in between. This CDR3 comprises 15 residues. From germline, CDR1 is SGHVS and CDR2 FQNEAQ.

The CDR3 DNA reads TGTGCCAGCAGCTTAGCGATTGGGGCCCAAGAGACCCAGTACTTC. This translates into CASSLAIGAQETQYF. V usage is TRBV7-2 and J usage is TRBJ2-5, with D maybe TRBD1 (5 bases). The ends were cut back, 0 bases at V and 1 base at J, with 9 bases in the middle. Germline CDR1 and CDR2: SGHTA and FQGNSA. CDR3 size: 15 residues.

This clone turned up a few times. V is TRBV29-1 and J is TRBJ1-2; the D is unclear. Trimming left V 8 bases short and J 2 bases short, with 15 bases between. Germline CDR1 reads SQVTM; CDR2 reads ANQGSEA. The CDR3 extends over 13 amino acids. CDR3 nucleotide sequence: TGCAGCATCCCGCCGGACTTAAACTATGGCTACACCTTC. Encoded protein: CSIPPDLNYGYTF.

This chain joins TRBV5-8 and TRBJ1-5; perhaps TRBD1 as D (6 bases). This CDR3 is built from 14 residues. CDR1 is SGHTS and CDR2 is YDEGEE in the germline V gene. Trimming took 2 bases from V and 4 from J, leaving 10 bases between them. CDR3 nucleotide sequence: TGTGCCAGCAGCTTAGGACAGCCGAATCAGCCCCAGCATTTT. This sequence encodes CASSLGQPNQPQHF.

The count of this clone is one. This CDR3 reads CASSLGTAYHGYTF. The CDR3, as DNA: TGTGCCAGCAGCTTAGGGACAGCTTATCATGGCTACACCTTC. This chain joins TRBV7-2 and TRBJ1-2, with D perhaps TRBD1 (6 bases). CDR1 and CDR2 (germline): SGHTA, FQGNSA. The CDR3 covers 14 residues. V lost 1 base to trimming and J lost 6 bases, with 12 bases between them.

V gene TRBV5-6 combines with J gene TRBJ2-2, with TRBD2 as a possible D gene (6 bases). The CDR3 is made up of 15 amino acids. The V and J ends lost 5 bases and 5 bases respectively, with 16 bases between them. Germline CDR1 reads SGHDT; CDR2 reads YYEEEE. The CDR3 region has the DNA TGTGCCAGCAGAGGCGGCGGGGTTTTGACCGGGGAGCTGTTTTTT. The encoded protein is CASRGGGVLTGELFF.